The present TCR beta chain was sequenced within a study of beta chain features in type 1 diabetes. Every donor had blood drawn once into heparin, around 120 mL on average. This clone was counted between two and nine times. Its antigen is not identified. The authors reverse transcribed all of the isolated RNA, so sequencing captured expressed TCRB transcripts. Libraries were prepared by immunoSEQ multiplex PCR; TCRdb keeps only in-frame clonotypes and omits some of them. The sample lists a few hundred thousand clones; roughly 15% were seen once. The germline gives CDR1 LNHDA, CDR2 SQIVND (reference sequence). Trimming removed 7 bases from V and 8 bases from J; junction bases left unmatched: 13. The CDR3 is made up of 14 amino acids. Study observations and caveats: Insertions were fewer and deletions more numerous at VDJ junctions in type 1 diabetes patients.

This sequence originates from a man under 40 in good health. V and J are TRBV19 and TRBJ1-2; 7 nucleotides agree with TRBD1. Sequenced sample: central memory CD4+ T cells from blood. CDR3 DNA sequence: TGTGCCAGTACCCCTGACAGGGTAAGCGGCGGCTACACCTTC. Amino acids: CASTPDRVSGGYTF.